This T cell receptor beta chain is from a study of CD8 T cells in Susac syndrome. Study results and limitations: The study conceded that relatively few individuals underwent its TCR sequencing and HLA analysis. CD4+ repertoires of Susac syndrome patients lacked detectable clonal expansion.

In the case of this clonotype: Antigen unknown.

Reverse transcription of about 0.5 to 1 ug RNA used random hexamers. A multiplex approach, immunoSEQ multiplex PCR, amplified TCR beta CDR3 across 54 Vbeta and 13 Jbeta. One entry per CDR3 protein results from TCRdb running MiXCR on the immunoSEQ multiplex PCR reads. The sample includes 210,000 or so distinct CDR3 sequences, 94% of them seen just once. V was pared by 2 bases and J by 6 bases, with 14 bases between. The CDR3 loop spans 14 amino acids. CDR1 and CDR2 (germline): SEHNR, FQNEAQ (reference sequence). The chain recombines TRBV7-9 with TRBJ2-7; no firm D call. The origin of this receptor is a human donor with Susac syndrome. The specimen sequenced was CD4+ T cells from PBMCs. In DNA, the CDR3 is TGTGCCAGCAGCTTATCCGGCCAATTAGTCGAGCAGTACTTC. Its translation: CASSLSGQLVEQYF.